This T cell receptor beta chain was retrieved from a study of CD4 and CD8 cells across lung adenocarcinoma regions. TCRdb re-analysed the PCR reads in MiXCR, keeping a single row per CDR3 protein. There are about 2,400 distinct CDR3 sequences in the sample; approximately 48% occur only once, and roughly 21% lies in the top ten. CDR3 length: 13 amino acids. Germline V gene lookup returns CDR1 MNHNS and CDR2 SASEGT. After removal of 2 bases from V and 10 bases from J, the junction contained 4 bases not matched to a gene. The genes are TRBV6-1 and TRBJ2-1; 8 bases align to TRBD1. The source of this sequence is a female donor with lung adenocarcinoma. The CD4 and CD8 labels of this study may be unreliable. Sequenced input: CD4+ T cells from the center of a lung tumor. CDR3 protein: CASSETRTGEQFF. CDR3 nucleotides: TGTGCCAGCAGTGAAACCCGGACAGGGGAGCAGTTCTTC.